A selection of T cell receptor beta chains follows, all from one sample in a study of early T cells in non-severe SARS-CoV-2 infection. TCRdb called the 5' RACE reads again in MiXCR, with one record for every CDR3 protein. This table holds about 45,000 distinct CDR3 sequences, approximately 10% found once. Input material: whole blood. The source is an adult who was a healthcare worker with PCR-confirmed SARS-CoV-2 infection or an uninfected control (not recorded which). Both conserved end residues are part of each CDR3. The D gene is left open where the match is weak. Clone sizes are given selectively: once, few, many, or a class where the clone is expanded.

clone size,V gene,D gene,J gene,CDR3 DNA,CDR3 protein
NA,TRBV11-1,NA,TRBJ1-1,TGTGCCAGCAGCCAAGGACTGTTGAACACTGAAGCTTTCTTT,CASSQGLLNTEAFF
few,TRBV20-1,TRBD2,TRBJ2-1,TGCAGTGCGAGAGTTCCAGCGGGAGGGTGGAATGAGCAGTTCTTC,CSARVPAGGWNEQFF
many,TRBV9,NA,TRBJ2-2,TGTGCCAGCAGCGCTGACACGACCACCGGGGAGCTGTTTTTT,CASSADTTTGELFF
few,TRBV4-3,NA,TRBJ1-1,TGCGCCAGCAGCCAAGGAATGACCCGCGGCACTGAAGCTTTCTTT,CASSQGMTRGTEAFF
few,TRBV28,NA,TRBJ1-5,TGTGCCAGCCGTCCAGGGAGGTGGGGTCAGCCCCAGCATTTT,CASRPGRWGQPQHF
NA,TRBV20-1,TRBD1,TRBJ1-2,TGCAGTGCCCCACCGGGACAGGGTTTCTACTATGGCTACACCTTC,CSAPPGQGFYYGYTF
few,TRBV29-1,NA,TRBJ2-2,TGCAGCGCACAAACCGGCGGGGAGCTGTTTTTT,CSAQTGGELFF
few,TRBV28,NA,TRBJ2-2,TGTGCCAGCACCTCCCCCCAGGACACCGGGGAGCTGTTTTTT,CASTSPQDTGELFF
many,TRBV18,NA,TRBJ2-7,TGTGCCAGCTCACCCGGGCAGGGAAGGTCCTACGAGCAGTACTTC,CASSPGQGRSYEQYF
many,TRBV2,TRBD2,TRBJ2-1,TGTGCCAGCAACAGCGGGAGTAAGGATGAGCAGTTCTTC,CASNSGSKDEQFF
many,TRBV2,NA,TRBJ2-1,TGTGCCAGCAACTTTGGCGGAACTTACAATGAGCAGTTCTTC,CASNFGGTYNEQFF
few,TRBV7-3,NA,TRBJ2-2,TGTGCCAGCAGCTTGTCAACGCAAACCGGGGAGCTGTTTTTT,CASSLSTQTGELFF
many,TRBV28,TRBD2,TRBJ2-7,TGTGCCAGCAGTCCCGCTCGACTAGCCTCACCCTACGAGCAGTACTTC,CASSPARLASPYEQYF
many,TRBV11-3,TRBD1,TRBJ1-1,TGTGCCAGCAGCTTAGGACAGGGTGAGAACACTGAAGCTTTCTTT,CASSLGQGENTEAFF
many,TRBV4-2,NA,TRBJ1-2,TGTGCCAGCAGCCAACGTGACAGCCACTATGGCTACACCTTC,CASSQRDSHYGYTF
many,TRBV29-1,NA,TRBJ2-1,TGCAGCGTTGAAGATACAAGAGGGAATGAGCAGTTCTTC,CSVEDTRGNEQFF
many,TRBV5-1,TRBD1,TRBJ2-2,TGCGCCAGCAGCCTGACAGGGAAATCTGACGGGGAGCTGTTTTTT,CASSLTGKSDGELFF
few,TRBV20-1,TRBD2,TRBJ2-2,TGCAGTGCTGATCCGGGAGGATATAGCGGGGAGCTGTTTTTT,CSADPGGYSGELFF
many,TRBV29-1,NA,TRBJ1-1,TGCAGCGTGGGAGGTACTGAAGCTTTCTTT,CSVGGTEAFF
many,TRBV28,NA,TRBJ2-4,TGTGCCAGCACCGACAAAAACATTCAGTACTTC,CASTDKNIQYF
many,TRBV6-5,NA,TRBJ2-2,TGTGCCAGCAGTTACTCGCCATATTCGAACACCGGGGAGCTGTTTTTT,CASSYSPYSNTGELFF
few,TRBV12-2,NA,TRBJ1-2,TGTGCAAGTCGCTCCCAAGACAGGCATGGCTACACCTTC,CASRSQDRHGYTF